This entry lists 20 T cell receptor beta chains sequenced from one sample in a study of T cells in Graves' hyperthyroidism and ophthalmopathy. The investigators amplified TCR beta CDR3 regions from RNA transcripts. An initial round of RT-PCR targeting the TCR CDR3 relied on the HTBI primer set. Using its own MiXCR run on the multiplex PCR reads, TCRdb lists one record per CDR3 protein. The sample yields hundreds of thousands of distinct CDR3 sequences, about 14% seen once. The sequenced material came from blood. The receptors come from a man aged 50 or older with Graves' ophthalmopathy.

The sample holds a few counts of this clonotype. The chain couples TRBV29-1 to TRBJ1-2; 7 bases match TRBD1. From germline, CDR1 is SQVTM and CDR2 ANQGSEA. The CDR3 runs to 12 residues. V lost 4 bases, J lost 5 bases, and 4 bases stayed unmatched. CDR3 sequence reads: CSVGRTGYGYTF. In DNA form, the CDR3 reads TGCAGCGTTGGAAGGACAGGATATGGCTACACCTTC. Full variable domain (remainder filled in from reference TRBV29-1 and TRBJ1-2): SAVISQKPSRDICQRGTSLTIQCQVDSQVTMMFWYRQQPGQSLTLIATANQGSEATYESGFVIDKFPISRPNLTFSTLTVSNMSPEDSSIYLCSVGRTGYGYTFGSGTRLTVV.

This clonotype was recorded a few times. CDR3 nucleotides: TGTGCCAGCAGCTCCCCCCGGGACAGCTCCTACGAGCAGTACTTC. It translates to CASSSPRDSSYEQYF. The chain employs TRBV7-9 and TRBJ2-7; 7 nucleotides line up with TRBD1. This CDR3 region has 15 residues. CDR1 is SEHNR, CDR2 FQNEAQ, per germline (reference sequence). With V trimmed by 4 bases and J by 0 bases, 6 bases remained unmatched.

This clonotype occurred many times. J is TRBJ1-5 and V is TRBV2, with 8 nucleotides matching TRBD1. Per the germline V gene, CDR1 is SNHLY and CDR2 is FYNNEI. V lost 6 bases and J lost 7; bases outside the gene matches: 17. This CDR3 has 17 amino acids. The CDR3 region has the DNA TGTGCCAGCAGGCCCACACCGACAGGGGTGGGATTACAGCCCCAGCATTTT. Protein product: CASRPTPTGVGLQPQHF.

This clonotype was detected many times. The rearrangement uses TRBV5-6 and TRBJ1-4; tentatively, D is TRBD1 (5 bases). Germline CDR1 is SGHDT and CDR2 is YYEEEE. The V and J ends lost 0 bases and 10 bases respectively, with 13 bases between them. The CDR3 totals 14 residues. Here the CDR3 DNA reads TGTGCCAGCAGCTTGGGACCCCAGGGAGGAAAACTGTTTTTT. Amino acids: CASSLGPQGGKLFF.

This clonotype was counted at least ten times. V gene TRBV2 combines with J gene TRBJ2-5; 8 nucleotides agree with TRBD1. CDR1 is SNHLY and CDR2 is FYNNEI in the germline V gene. The trim removed 3 bases at V and 3 bases at J, leaving 3 bases unmatched. This CDR3 is 14 amino acids long. CDR3 region: CASSDDRGKETQYF. DNA of the CDR3: TGTGCCAGCAGTGACGACAGGGGTAAAGAGACCCAGTACTTC. Using reference TRBV2 and TRBJ2-5 for the parts outside the CDR3, the full variable domain is EPEVTQTPSHQVTQMGQEVILRCVPISNHLYFYWYRQILGQKVEFLVSFYNNEISEKSEIFDDQFSVERPDGSNFTLKIRSTKLEDSAMYFCASSDDRGKETQYFGPGTRLLVL.

V is TRBV28 and J is TRBJ1-5; 9 bases fit TRBD1. After removal of 6 bases from V and 8 bases from J, the junction contained 11 bases not matched to a gene. Germline V gene sequence: CDR1 MDHEN, CDR2 SYDVKM. The CDR3 length is 15 residues. CDR3 nucleotides: TGTGCCAGCAGCAGCGGACAGGGGAGGGTCGAGCCCCAGCATTTT. Amino acid sequence: CASSSGQGRVEPQHF.

This clonotype has at least ten counts. The chain is built from TRBV20-1 and TRBJ2-7, with D perhaps matching TRBD2 (6 bases). The CDR3 sequence is 14 residues long. Germline V gene data show CDR1 as DFQATT and CDR2 as SNEGSKA (reference sequence). Trimming shortened V by 2 bases and J by 3 bases, and 14 bases separated the two germline ends. This CDR3 is CSARFEAGSYEQYF. The CDR3 nucleotides are TGCAGTGCTAGATTTGAAGCGGGCAGCTACGAGCAGTACTTC.

The genes are TRBV7-9 and TRBJ2-1; 11 bases match TRBD1. The CDR3 sequence is 15 residues long. V lost 5 bases to trimming and J lost 8 bases; unmatched junction nucleotides: 8. Germline V gene lookup returns CDR1 SEHNR and CDR2 FQNEAQ (reference sequence). The CDR3, as DNA: TGTGCCAGCAGCAGGACAGGGGGCGGGTACGATGAGCAGTTCTTC. The encoded protein is CASSRTGGGYDEQFF.

This clonotype showed up many times. The chain combines TRBV28 with TRBJ2-3, with 12 bases aligning to TRBD2. From germline, CDR1 is MDHEN and CDR2 SYDVKM. This CDR3 contains 14 residues. Unmatched junction bases numbered 5, after V lost 8 bases and J lost 5 bases. CDR3 DNA: TGTGCCAGCGGACTAGCGGGAATCCGAGATACGCAGTATTTT. It encodes CASGLAGIRDTQYF.

In its sample, this clonotype was seen many times. The chain uses TRBV5-1 and TRBJ1-5, with TRBD1 as a possible D gene (5 bases). Germline lookup yields CDR1 SGHRS and CDR2 YFSETQ. This CDR3 contains 16 residues. Trimming left V 2 bases short and J 7 bases short, with 19 bases between. The CDR3 spells CASSFDGTGAGQPQHF. In DNA form, the CDR3 reads TGCGCCAGCAGCTTCGACGGGACGGGAGCAGGGCAGCCCCAGCATTTT.

The table lists this clonotype with a few counts. CDR3 in amino acids: CASSGGLRGIQYF. The CDR3 DNA reads as TGTGCCAGCAGTGGCGGGCTTAGGGGGATTCAGTACTTC. The chain recombines TRBV25-1 with TRBJ2-4; a weak D match, TRBD1 (6 bases). CDR1 MGHDK and CDR2 SYGVNS come from the germline V gene. The V end was cut by 4 bases, the J end by 10 bases, with 14 bases between. The CDR3 consists of 13 residues.

The chain uses TRBV14 and TRBJ1-2, with D tentatively TRBD1 (5 bases). Germline CDR1 reads SGHDN; CDR2 reads FVKESK. Trimming left V 1 base short and J 4 bases short, with 7 bases between. The CDR3 length is 13 residues. The CDR3 is CASSQAQGYGYTF. CDR3 bases: TGTGCCAGCAGCCAAGCCCAGGGCTATGGCTACACCTTC.

The chain uses TRBV2 and TRBJ2-1; 9 nucleotides agree with TRBD2. The CDR3 covers 14 residues. CDR1 SNHLY and CDR2 FYNNEI come from the germline V gene. J gave up 9 bases and V 4 bases, and 7 bases lay outside the gene matches. The CDR3 DNA reads TGTGCCAGCAGTGGCGGGAGGGCCCTCGGTGAGCAGTTCTTC. Amino acids: CASSGGRALGEQFF.

This clonotype has a count of ten or more. This chain uses TRBV2 with TRBJ2-2; D uncertain. V was shortened by 4 bases and J by 5 bases, with 8 bases between the two germline ends. This CDR3 region has 13 residues. CDR1 and CDR2 (germline): SNHLY, FYNNEI. DNA of the CDR3: TGTGCCAGCAGTGTCTCATATACCGGGGAGCTGTTTTTT. Its translation is CASSVSYTGELFF.

This clonotype has a count of ten or more. The gene calls are TRBV11-2 and TRBJ1-1, with 8 nucleotides matching TRBD1. Unmatched junction bases numbered 12, after V lost 5 bases and J lost 4 bases. This CDR3 spans 16 amino acids. The germline gives CDR1 SGHAT, CDR2 FQNNGV. CDR3 nucleotide sequence: TGTGCCAGCAGCCATAGGACAGGGTATAGGGGCACTGAAGCTTTCTTT. It yields the protein CASSHRTGYRGTEAFF.

Many counts were recorded for this clonotype. The V and J genes are TRBV2 and TRBJ2-5; D is possibly TRBD2 (6 bases). This CDR3 comprises 14 residues. Trimming left V 7 bases short and J 2 bases short, with 14 bases between. CDR1 is SNHLY, CDR2 FYNNEI, per germline. The CDR3: CASKEGRLQETQYF. The CDR3 DNA follows: TGTGCCAGCAAAGAGGGGAGGTTACAAGAGACCCAGTACTTC.

At least ten counts were recorded for this clonotype. The rearrangement links TRBV5-1 to TRBJ2-5; possibly TRBD2 for D (5 bases). V gave up 6 bases and J gave up 5 bases, with 11 bases separating them. The germline V gene has CDR1 SGHRS and CDR2 YFSETQ. There are 12 residues in the CDR3. CDR3 in DNA: TGCGCCAGCAAGGCGGAGGCGGAGACCCAGTACTTC. This sequence encodes CASKAEAETQYF.

This clonotype appeared many times. The chain employs TRBV20-1 and TRBJ2-2; D not resolved. Germline V gene data show CDR1 as DFQATT and CDR2 as SNEGSKA (reference sequence). V dropped 0 bases and J dropped 1 base, with 12 bases sitting between them. This CDR3 contains 16 residues. The CDR3 sequence: CSARDSGSRNTGELFF. CDR3 bases: TGCAGTGCTAGAGATTCGGGTAGCAGGAACACCGGGGAGCTGTTTTTT.

The chain has TRBV28 and TRBJ2-7; D is uncertain. The CDR3 has 14 residues. CDR1 and CDR2 from the germline V gene are MDHEN and SYDVKM. Trimming took off 6 bases at V and 3 bases at J, with 15 bases between the two ends. The CDR3, as DNA: TGTGCCAGCAGCCCCTGGGGAACGGGCTACGAGCAGTACTTC. The encoded protein is CASSPWGTGYEQYF.

This clonotype was found many times. The V call is TRBV24-1, the J call TRBJ2-1, with 7 bases matching TRBD1. Per germline, CDR1 KGHDR and CDR2 SFDVKD. V dropped 4 bases and J dropped 2; count of bases not matched to a gene: 7. The CDR3 length is 16 residues. The CDR3 loop is CATSEPRQGPYNEQFF. The CDR3 nucleotides are TGTGCCACCAGTGAACCTAGACAGGGTCCCTACAATGAGCAGTTCTTC.